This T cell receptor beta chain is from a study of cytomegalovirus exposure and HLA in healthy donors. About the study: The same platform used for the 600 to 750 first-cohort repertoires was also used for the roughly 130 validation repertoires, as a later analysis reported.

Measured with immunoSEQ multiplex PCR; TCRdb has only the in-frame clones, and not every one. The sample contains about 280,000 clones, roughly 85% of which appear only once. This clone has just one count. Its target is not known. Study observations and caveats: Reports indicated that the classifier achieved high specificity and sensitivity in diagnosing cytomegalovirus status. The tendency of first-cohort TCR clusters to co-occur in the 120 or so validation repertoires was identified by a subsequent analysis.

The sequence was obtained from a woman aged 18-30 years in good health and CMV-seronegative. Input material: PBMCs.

The CDR3 reads CASSYRAGQGEGGYTF. The CDR3 nucleotides read TGTGCCAGCAGTTACCGGGCAGGACAGGGAGAGGGTGGCTACACCTTC. The chain joins TRBV6-5 to TRBJ1-2; TRBD1 aligns across 8 bases. V shed 2 bases, J shed 7 bases, and the junction held 12 bases outside the gene matches. CDR3 size: 16 residues. The germline CDR1 and CDR2 sequences are MNHEY and SVGAGI.